This TCR beta chain was identified during a study of molecular identifiers for immune sequencing clone quantification. CDR1 and CDR2 (germline): LGHNA, YSLEER. Trimming took off 0 bases at V and 5 bases at J, with 11 bases between the two ends. The length of the CDR3 is 15 residues. Many counts were recorded for this clonotype. MiXCR was run by TCRdb on the PCR reads, yielding one entry per CDR3 protein. The sample yields 300,000 to 350,000 distinct CDR3 sequences, about 20% seen once. The TCR sequence derives from a human donor in good health. Some libraries in this study had Jurkat cell RNA spiked in. Sequenced: naive CD8+ T cells from blood, with Jurkat cell RNA spiked in. Subset defined: FACS-sorted CD8+CD4-CCR7+CD45RA+ naive T cells. The chain combines TRBV4-3 with TRBJ1-5; D possibly corresponds to TRBD1 (6 bases). The CDR3 DNA reads as TGCGCCAGCAGCCAAGATTTCCAGGGGTATCAGCCCCAGCATTTT. It codes for CASSQDFQGYQPQHF.